These 5 T cell receptor beta chains originate from one sample sequenced in a study of beta chain features in type 1 diabetes. The sequenced template was cDNA made from the entire isolated RNA. The method was immunoSEQ multiplex PCR; TCRdb's version includes in-frame clones alone and lacks a portion of them. The sample yields roughly 450,000 clones, about an eighth seen once. The specimen sequenced was naive CD4+ T cells from blood. Receptors originate from a woman aged 18-30 years in good health.

The V call is TRBV7-2, the J call TRBJ1-4; D is possibly TRBD1 (5 bases). V dropped 1 base and J dropped 8 bases, with 14 bases sitting between them. Germline lookup yields CDR1 SGHTA and CDR2 FQGNSA. The CDR3 has 15 amino acids. In DNA, the CDR3 is TGTGCCAGCAGCTTAGACGCGGGGAAGGGGGAAAAACTGTTTTTT. Its translation: CASSLDAGKGEKLFF.

The chain uses TRBV7-3 and TRBJ2-7; 7 nucleotides align to TRBD2. Looked up from germline, CDR1 is SGHTA and CDR2 is FQGTGA. V gave up 5 bases and J gave up 2 bases; unmatched junction bases: 12. The CDR3 extends over 16 amino acids. CDR3 residues: CASSPGGGDFPYEQYF. CDR3 DNA sequence: TGTGCCAGCAGCCCGGGAGGAGGGGACTTCCCCTACGAGCAGTACTTC.

This clone was detected a few times. V is TRBV5-1 and J is TRBJ1-6, with 11 bases lining up with TRBD1. The CDR3 runs 14 residues. CDR1 is SGHRS and CDR2 is YFSETQ in the germline V gene. V lost 4 bases to trimming and J lost 11 bases; unmatched junction nucleotides: 5. The CDR3 protein is CASSRGTGGPPLHF. CDR3 nucleotides: TGCGCCAGCAGCCGAGGGACAGGGGGTCCACCCCTCCACTTT. The complete variable domain, with remaining parts taken from reference TRBV5-1 and TRBJ1-6, reads KAGVTQTPRYLIKTRGQQVTLSCSPISGHRSVSWYQQTPGQGLQFLFEYFSETQRNKGNFPGRFSGRQFSNSRSEMNVSTLELGDSALYLCASSRGTGGPPLHFGNGTRLTVT.

This clone was counted many times. V is TRBV7-3 and J is TRBJ2-1; 7 nucleotides match TRBD1. V lost 4 bases to trimming and J lost 8 bases; unmatched junction nucleotides: 2. This CDR3 is 12 amino acids long. Germline CDR1 reads SGHTA; CDR2 reads FQGTGA. The CDR3: CASSSGTDEQFF. CDR3 in DNA: TGTGCCAGCAGCTCGGGGACAGATGAGCAGTTCTTC.

Regarding this clone: The junction departs from germline at one end; a sequencing error may be responsible. The V call is TRBV19, the J call TRBJ1-1; no clear D gene. Germline CDR1 reads LNHDA; CDR2 reads SQIVND (reference sequence). This CDR3 has 12 amino acids. CDR3 amino acids: CASSIQGSRGIF. For the CDR3, the DNA is TGTGCCAGTAGTATCCAAGGCAGTCGTGGGATCTTT. The whole variable domain, remainder taken from reference TRBV19 and TRBJ1-1, is DGGITQSPKYLFRKEGQNVTLSCEQNLNHDAMYWYRQDPGQGLRLIYYSQIVNDFQKGDIAEGYSVSREKKESFPLTVTSAQKNPTAFYLCASSIQGSRGIFGQGTRLTVV.